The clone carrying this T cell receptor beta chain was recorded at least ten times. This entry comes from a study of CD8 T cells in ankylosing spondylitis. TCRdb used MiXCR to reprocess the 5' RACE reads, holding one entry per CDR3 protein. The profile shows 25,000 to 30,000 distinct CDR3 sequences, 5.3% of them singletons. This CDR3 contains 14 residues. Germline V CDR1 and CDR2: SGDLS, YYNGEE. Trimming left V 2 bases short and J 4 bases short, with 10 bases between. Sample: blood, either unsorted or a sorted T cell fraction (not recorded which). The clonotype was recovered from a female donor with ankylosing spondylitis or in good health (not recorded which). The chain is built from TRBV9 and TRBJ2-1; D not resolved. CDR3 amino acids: CASSVGFSYNEQFF. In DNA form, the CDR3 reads TGTGCCAGCAGCGTCGGCTTCTCTTACAATGAGCAGTTCTTC.